This TCR beta chain was documented in a study of cytomegalovirus exposure and HLA in healthy donors. This clone was found once. The antigen is not known. In the PCR, 60 Vbeta and 13 Jbeta primers were used. Methods used by the authors: A later analysis tallied 75 million to 80 million unique TCR beta chains, 9.5 million to 14 million of them shared. Clones were read by immunoSEQ multiplex PCR, and TCRdb kept only the in-frame ones, dropping some. V and J calls plus clone size are reproduced from that table; the DNA served to infer D and trimming. The sample includes 100,000 to 140,000 clones, over 60% of them seen just once. Study outcomes and limitations: Later analysis suggested most CMV-associated TCR beta chains were HLA-restricted. Many donors carried some public TCRs, although rarity characterized most TCR sequences.

The origin of this receptor is a male donor in good health and CMV-seronegative. The sample taken for sequencing was PBMCs.

CDR3 region: CASRLGGHEQYF. CDR3 nucleotides: TGTGCCAGCCGTCTGGGGGGTCACGAGCAGTACTTC. The V gene is TRBV21-1, the J gene TRBJ2-7; TRBD2, as called in the table, went unchecked against the DNA. TRBV21-1 is listed as a pseudogene. CDR3 length: 12 residues.